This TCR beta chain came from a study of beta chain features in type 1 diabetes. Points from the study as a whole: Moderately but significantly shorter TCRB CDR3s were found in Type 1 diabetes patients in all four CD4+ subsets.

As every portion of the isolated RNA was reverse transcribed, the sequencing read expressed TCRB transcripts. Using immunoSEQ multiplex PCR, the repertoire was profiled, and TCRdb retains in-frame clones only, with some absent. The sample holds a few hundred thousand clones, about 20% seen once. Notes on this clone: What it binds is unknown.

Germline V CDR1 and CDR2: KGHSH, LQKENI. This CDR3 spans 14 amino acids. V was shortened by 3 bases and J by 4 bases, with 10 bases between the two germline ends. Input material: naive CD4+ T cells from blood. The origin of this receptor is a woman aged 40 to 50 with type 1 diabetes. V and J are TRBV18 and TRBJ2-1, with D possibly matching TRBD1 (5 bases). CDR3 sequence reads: CASSPARGYNEQFF. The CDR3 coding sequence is TGTGCCAGCTCACCGGCTAGGGGTTACAATGAGCAGTTCTTC.